This T cell receptor (beta chain) was documented in a study of T cells in Graves' hyperthyroidism and ophthalmopathy (dated 2019 in TCRdb). With respect to the entire study: Peripheral blood was collected at initial diagnosis, before any treatment. To identify distinguishing TCR V-J signatures, a discovery cohort of some 100 patients was used, comprising 40 to 45 with Graves' ophthalmopathy and around 60 with stable Graves' hyperthyroidism. Prospective prediction of ophthalmopathy was tested in an independent validation cohort consisting of some 20 hyperthyroidism patients and some 17 patients who later progressed to ophthalmopathy. The 80 to 100 discovery patients were randomly divided into training and test sets at a 7:3 ratio. The study also compared thyroid tissue and blood T-cell repertoires from 6 or 7 Graves' hyperthyroidism patients. Once sampling was done, hyperthyroidism patients were given methimazole at a starting dose of 30 mg daily, whereas ophthalmopathy patients were given high-dose intravenous methylprednisolone. TCR Vbeta CDR3 sequencing of some 140 peripheral blood samples (roughly 41 ophthalmopathy, about 74 hyperthyroidism and around 17 progressor patients) is reported in the paper. Overall study outcomes, separate from this receptor: Sample size was not statistically predetermined, and investigators were not blinded to group allocation. In validation, progression to ophthalmopathy was predicted by the model with 70.59% sensitivity and 72.22% specificity, a median of about 6 months before onset. Most expanded thyroid clonotypes (frequency above 0.001) were also detected in blood, suggesting blood repertoires may reflect thyroid immune responses. Ophthalmopathy was separated from stable hyperthyroidism by a 13 V-J signature model, with roughly 88% sensitivity and around 81% specificity obtained in cross-validation and 80%/75% obtained in testing.

Graves' hyperthyroidism was defined as stable when no progression to ophthalmopathy occurred over 18 months of follow-up. Hyperthyroidism patients were newly diagnosed, with disease duration under 2 months, and aged 18 to 65 years. Exclusion was applied to patients with uncontrolled infections, other autoimmune diseases, pregnancy or lactation. Diagnoses were established on the basis of clinical symptoms, serum thyroxine and TRAb, thyroid ultrasound, and orbital computed tomography. PBMCs were separated from 10 ml of fresh peripheral blood using Ficoll-Paque density gradient centrifugation. Total RNA was extracted with Trizol reagent, and quality was checked on an Agilent 2100 Bioanalyzer. The table lists this clonotype with many counts. The clone's antigen remains unknown. Per-base qualities were not stored, and no clone one base away is much larger. The TCR beta CDR3 regions were amplified from the RNA transcripts. For the first round of RT-PCR on the TCR CDR3, the HTBI primer set was used together with the Qiagen OneStep RT-PCR kit. Libraries were constructed in a second round of multiplex PCR, after which size selection and purification were carried out. Libraries were sequenced paired-end with 100 bp reads on an Illumina HiSeq2000. The source study handled its data this way. SOAPnuke was used to process the raw data, removing reads that contained adapters or uncalled bases, had a mean Phred below 15, or lacked an exact match to the constant primer or identifier. COPE v1.2.5 was used to merge high-quality paired reads, and clonotypes were defined as unique nucleotide sequences. MiTCR v1.1 was used to align the clonotypes against IMGT TRBV, TRBD and TRBJ reference segments. The analysis included only V-J combinations with a frequency above 0.0001, which together covered 99% to 99.2% of the repertoires. The TCS score was defined as F50 (clonal expansion) divided by E x V (chaos), with BLOSUM62-based TCRdist calculated between CDR3 peptides within each V-J. Welch's t-statistics and random forest reduced roughly 540 V-J features to 13, which were used in a naive Bayes classifier (R e1071). TCRdb reworked the public reads: Q25 trimming with fastp, MiXCR clone assembly, productive beta chains retained. One record per CDR3 amino acid sequence lists the most common genes and DNA. The V and J calls and clone size come from TCRdb's table, not from the authors' own analysis. Counted in this sample were about 380,000 distinct CDR3 sequences; more than 11% of them appeared once. Of the sample, 8% to 13% falls within the top ten clones.

According to the germline V gene (reference sequence), CDR1 reads SGHKS and CDR2 reads YYEKEE. The CDR3, cysteine through phenylalanine, is 15 amino acids long. Just CDR3 DNA is preserved here, 45 bases in frame from base 1. V loses 5 bases, J loses 4 bases, and the germline ends lie 16 bases apart. What was sequenced was blood. The chain was built from TRBV5-5 and TRBJ2-1, and TRBD2 may be the D gene, going by 6 matching bases. This TCR was sampled from a woman in her sixties or seventies with Graves' hyperthyroidism. Read as DNA, the sequence is TGTGCCAGCAGGTCCCGTGCGGGACGATACAATGAGCAGTTCTTC. Its amino acids are CASRSRAGRYNEQFF. With the rest looked up from the reference TRBV5-5 and TRBJ2-1 genes rather than sequenced, the full variable domain is DAGVTQSPTHLIKTRGQQVTLRCSPISGHKSVSWYQQVLGQGPQFIFQYYEKEERGRGNFPDRFSARQFPNYSSELNVNALLLGDSALYLCASRSRAGRYNEQFFGPGTRLTVL.